A single TCR beta chain is shown here with its context. Its antigen is not identified. Germline values: CDR1 MGHRA, CDR2 YSYEKL. Trimming removed 0 bases at V and 1 base at J, with 9 bases between. This CDR3 region has 16 residues. The data were produced by immunoSEQ multiplex PCR, yet TCRdb's version contains in-frame clones alone and is incomplete. The top ten hold roughly 0.31% of the sample, which has 85,000 to 100,000 clones, 91% seen once. Systemic immunosuppression or a history of autoimmune disease excluded patients. The source of the sample is a study of OX40 agonist ivuxolimab in advanced cancers. Study overall: Age averaged about 60 years (range roughly 23 to 79), and just over 80% were male. Study outcomes and limitations: The study observed clonal expansion of CD4+ and CD8+ blood T cells by week 6 at 0.1 to 3.0 mg/kg. Among T cells, CD8+ cells averaged more expanded clones than CD4+ cells.

This TCR was recovered from an adult with an advanced solid tumor such as melanoma, head and neck, liver or kidney cancer. V gene TRBV4-1 combines with J gene TRBJ2-2, with D possibly being TRBD2 (5 bases). Here the sequenced sample was CD4+ or CD8+ T cells sorted from blood, taken in a trial of the OX40 agonist ivuxolimab. CDR3 sequence: CASSQERERNTGELFF. In nucleotides, the CDR3 is TGCGCCAGCAGCCAAGAGAGGGAGCGGAACACCGGGGAGCTGTTTTTT.